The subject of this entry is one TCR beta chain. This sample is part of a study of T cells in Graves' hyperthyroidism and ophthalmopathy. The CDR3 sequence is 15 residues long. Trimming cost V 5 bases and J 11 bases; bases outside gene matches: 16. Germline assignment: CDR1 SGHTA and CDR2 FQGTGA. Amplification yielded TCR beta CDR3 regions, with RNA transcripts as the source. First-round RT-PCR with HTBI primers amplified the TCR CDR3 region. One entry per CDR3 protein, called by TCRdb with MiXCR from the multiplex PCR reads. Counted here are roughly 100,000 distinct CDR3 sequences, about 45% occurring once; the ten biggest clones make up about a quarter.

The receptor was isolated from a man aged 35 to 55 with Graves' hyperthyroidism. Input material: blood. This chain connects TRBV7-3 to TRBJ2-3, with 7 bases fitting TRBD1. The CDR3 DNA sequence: TGTGCCAGCAGCCTACAGGGGAAATTGGGCAATGAGCAGTATTTT. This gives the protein CASSLQGKLGNEQYF.